This T cell receptor (beta chain) was sequenced during a study of blood T cell repertoires in COVID-19. Study in general: Sites in the United States, Italy and Spain provided acute and convalescent COVID-19 samples.

In the original processing: The authors estimated nucleated cell counts from reference gene primer amplification. The data were produced by immunoSEQ multiplex PCR, yet TCRdb's version contains in-frame clones alone and is incomplete. V and J calls and clone size are those listed in that table; D and trimming were worked out from the DNA. The profile shows some 260,000 clones, more than 65% of them singletons. The specimen was peripheral blood. This TCR came from a woman aged 40 to 49 with active or convalescent COVID-19.

CDR3 sequence (DNA): TGTGCCAGCTCACCTTCGACAGGGTTTTATAGCAATCAGCCCCAGCATTTT. Translation gives CASSPSTGFYSNQPQHF. The J gene is TRBJ1-5, the V gene TRBV18; 7 bases fit TRBD1. V dropped 3 bases and J dropped 0; count of bases not matched to a gene: 8. This CDR3 has 17 amino acids. Germline values: CDR1 KGHSH, CDR2 LQKENI.